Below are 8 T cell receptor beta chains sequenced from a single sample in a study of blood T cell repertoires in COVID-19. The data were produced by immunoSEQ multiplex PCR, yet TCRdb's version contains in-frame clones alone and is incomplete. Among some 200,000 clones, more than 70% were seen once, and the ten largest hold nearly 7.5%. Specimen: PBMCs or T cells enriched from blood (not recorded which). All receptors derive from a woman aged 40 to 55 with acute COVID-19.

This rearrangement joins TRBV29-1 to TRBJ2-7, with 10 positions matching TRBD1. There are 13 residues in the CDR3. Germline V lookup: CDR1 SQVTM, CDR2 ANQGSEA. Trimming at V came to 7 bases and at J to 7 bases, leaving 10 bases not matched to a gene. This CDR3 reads CSAIPGQGKEQYF. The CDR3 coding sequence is TGCAGCGCCATACCGGGACAGGGGAAAGAGCAGTACTTC.

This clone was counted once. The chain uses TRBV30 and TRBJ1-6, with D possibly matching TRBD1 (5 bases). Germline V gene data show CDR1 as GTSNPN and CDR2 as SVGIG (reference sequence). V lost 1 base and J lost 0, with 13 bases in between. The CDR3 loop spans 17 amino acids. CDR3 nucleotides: TGTGCCTGGAGTGCAGGGCGGTGGGGCTCCTATAATTCACCCCTCCACTTT. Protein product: CAWSAGRWGSYNSPLHF.

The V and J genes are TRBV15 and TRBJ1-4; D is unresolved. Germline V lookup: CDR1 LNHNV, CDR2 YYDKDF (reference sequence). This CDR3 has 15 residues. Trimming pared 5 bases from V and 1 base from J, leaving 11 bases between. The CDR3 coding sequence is TGTGCCACCAGCGGCAACAGAAGAACTAATGAAAAACTGTTTTTT. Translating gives CATSGNRRTNEKLFF.

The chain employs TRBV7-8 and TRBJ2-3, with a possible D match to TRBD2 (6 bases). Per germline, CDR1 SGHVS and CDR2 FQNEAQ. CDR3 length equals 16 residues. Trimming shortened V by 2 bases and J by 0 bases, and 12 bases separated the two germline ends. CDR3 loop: CASSLLPGTSTDTQYF. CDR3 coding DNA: TGTGCCAGCAGCTTACTCCCCGGGACTAGCACAGATACGCAGTATTTT.

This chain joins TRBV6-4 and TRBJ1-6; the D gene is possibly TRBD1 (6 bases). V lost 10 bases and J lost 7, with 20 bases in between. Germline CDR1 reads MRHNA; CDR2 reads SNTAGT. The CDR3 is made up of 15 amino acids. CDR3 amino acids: CATDLRHRENSPLHF. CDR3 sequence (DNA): TGTGCCACCGATCTCCGTCACAGGGAGAATTCACCCCTCCACTTT.

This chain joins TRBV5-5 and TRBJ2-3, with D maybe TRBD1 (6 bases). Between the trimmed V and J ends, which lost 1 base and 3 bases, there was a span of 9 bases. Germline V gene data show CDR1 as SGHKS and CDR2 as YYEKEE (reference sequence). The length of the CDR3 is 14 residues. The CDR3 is CASSLYRETDTQYF. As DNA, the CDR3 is TGTGCCAGCAGCTTGTACAGGGAAACAGATACGCAGTATTTT.

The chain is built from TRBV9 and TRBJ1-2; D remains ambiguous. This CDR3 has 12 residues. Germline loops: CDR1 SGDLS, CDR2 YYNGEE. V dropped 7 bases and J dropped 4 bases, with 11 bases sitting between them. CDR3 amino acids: CASHRRLYGYTF. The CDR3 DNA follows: TGTGCCAGCCACCGCAGACTCTATGGCTACACCTTC.

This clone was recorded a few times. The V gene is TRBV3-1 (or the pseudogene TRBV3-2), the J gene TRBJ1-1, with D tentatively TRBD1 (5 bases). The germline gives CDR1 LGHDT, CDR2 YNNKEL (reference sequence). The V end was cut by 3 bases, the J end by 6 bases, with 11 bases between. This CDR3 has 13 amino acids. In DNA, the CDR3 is TGTGCCAGCAGCCACCCGGGGGTGCCTGAAGCTTTCTTT. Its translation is CASSHPGVPEAFF.